This TCR beta chain was observed in a study of beta chain features in type 1 diabetes. At the level of the study: Age, gender and cell yields were similar between patients and healthy donors. Examination covered under 110 million sorted cells spanning all samples. Study-wide results and caveats: Moderate yet significant TCRB CDR3 shortening was seen in Type 1 diabetes patients in all four CD4+ subsets.

The CDR3 sequence is 15 residues long. V dropped 8 bases and J dropped 4; count of bases not matched to a gene: 9. Germline V gene data show CDR1 as MDHEN and CDR2 as SYDVKM. Sequencing targeted expressed TCRB transcripts, as all isolated RNA had been reverse transcribed. Assay used: immunoSEQ multiplex PCR; TCRdb lists only in-frame clones, some missing. The table lists approximately 100,000 clones, 40% of them singletons, with approximately 0.065% in the top ten. Comment on this clone: Antigen unknown.

Specimen: stem cell memory CD4+ T cells from blood. V usage is TRBV28 and J usage is TRBJ2-3; the match to TRBD1 covers 10 bases. This TCR was sampled from a woman younger than 30 in good health. Written as DNA, the CDR3 is TGTGCCAGCTTATCCCGCGGACAGGGGGCAGATACGCAGTATTTT. This codes for CASLSRGQGADTQYF.